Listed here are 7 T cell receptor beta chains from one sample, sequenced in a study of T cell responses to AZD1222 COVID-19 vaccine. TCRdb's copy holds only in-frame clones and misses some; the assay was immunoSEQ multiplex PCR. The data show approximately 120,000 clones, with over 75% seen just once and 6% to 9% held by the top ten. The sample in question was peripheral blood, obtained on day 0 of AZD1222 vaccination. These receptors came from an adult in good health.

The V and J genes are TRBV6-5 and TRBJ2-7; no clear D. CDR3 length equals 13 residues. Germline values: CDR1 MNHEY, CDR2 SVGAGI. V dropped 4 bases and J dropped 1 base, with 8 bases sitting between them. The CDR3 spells CASSLSESYEQYF. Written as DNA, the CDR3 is TGTGCCAGCAGTTTGTCGGAATCCTACGAGCAGTACTTC.

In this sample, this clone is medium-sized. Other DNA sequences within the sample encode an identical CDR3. This chain's CDR3 is CASSFEGNYGYTF. CDR3 DNA sequence: TGTGCCAGCAGTTTTGAGGGGAACTATGGCTACACCTTC. The V gene is TRBV27, the J gene TRBJ1-2, with D tentatively TRBD1 (5 bases). Trimming left V 3 bases short and J 2 bases short, with 7 bases between. The germline gives CDR1 MNHEY, CDR2 SMNVEV (reference sequence). The CDR3 sequence is 13 residues long.

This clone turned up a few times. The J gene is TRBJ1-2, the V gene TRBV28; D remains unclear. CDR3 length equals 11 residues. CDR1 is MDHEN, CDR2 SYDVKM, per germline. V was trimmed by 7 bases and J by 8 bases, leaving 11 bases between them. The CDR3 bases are TGTGCCAGCAACTATCTAGGCGGCTACACCTTC. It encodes CASNYLGGYTF.

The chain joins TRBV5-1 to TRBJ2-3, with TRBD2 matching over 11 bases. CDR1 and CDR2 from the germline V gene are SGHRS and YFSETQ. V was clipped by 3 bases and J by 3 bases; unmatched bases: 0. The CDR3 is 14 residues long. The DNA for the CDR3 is TGCGCCAGCAGCTGGACTAGCGGGACAGATACGCAGTATTTT. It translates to CASSWTSGTDTQYF.

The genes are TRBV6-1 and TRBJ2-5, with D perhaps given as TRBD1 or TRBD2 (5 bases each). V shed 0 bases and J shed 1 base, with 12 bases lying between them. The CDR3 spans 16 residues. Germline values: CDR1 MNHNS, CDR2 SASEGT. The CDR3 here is CASSEAGRAIQETQYF. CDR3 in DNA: TGTGCCAGCAGTGAAGCGGGGCGGGCGATCCAAGAGACCCAGTACTTC.

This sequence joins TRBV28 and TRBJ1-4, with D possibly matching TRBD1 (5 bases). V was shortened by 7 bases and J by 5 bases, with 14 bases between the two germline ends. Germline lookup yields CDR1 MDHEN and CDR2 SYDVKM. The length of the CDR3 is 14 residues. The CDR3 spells CASKLGGTNEKLFF. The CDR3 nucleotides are TGTGCCAGCAAGCTCGGGGGGACGAATGAAAAACTGTTTTTT.

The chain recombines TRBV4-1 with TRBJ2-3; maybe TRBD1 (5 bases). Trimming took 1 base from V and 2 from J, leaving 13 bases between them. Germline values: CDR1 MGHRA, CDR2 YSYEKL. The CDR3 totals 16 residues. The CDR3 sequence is CASSQGSGHHTDTQYF. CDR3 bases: TGCGCCAGCAGCCAAGGATCAGGACACCACACAGATACGCAGTATTTT.